This TCR beta chain was captured in a study of a mutant IDH1 vaccine in newly diagnosed glioma listed by TCRdb under 2021. About the full investigation: Of the 32 patients who were treated, 62.5% were male and approximately 40% were female, and the mean age was about 40 years. Prior to enrollment, standard therapy consisting of radiotherapy alone, temozolomide alone, or radiochemotherapy with temozolomide had been administered to patients, with the combination being received by most patients. Six visits were used for peripheral blood collection: V03 (baseline), V05, V07, V10, V12 and V13. For exploratory analyses, under 30 treated patients had longitudinal TCRB deep sequencing done wherever samples were available.

Libraries were prepared through the immunoSEQ multiplex PCR assay. The hsTCRB Kit was used according to the manufacturer's protocol to amplify rearranged TCR beta chain sequences. TCRB libraries were sequenced on an Illumina MiSeq. The authors' pipeline ran thus. Demultiplexing, trimming and gene mapping were performed with the kit vendor's proprietary platform. Entries here come from immuneACCESS through TCRdb and include only in-frame sequences with V and J called. Some clones fail to appear in such tables; in the studies checked, an unresolved V gene covers under half of the shortfall, and the cause of the remainder is unknown. V, J and clone size reflect that table, while D and trimming were determined from the DNA. Present in this sample are 70,000 or so clones, around 82% of which were seen just once. The ten largest clones add up to around 4.5% of the sample. What the work shows at the level of the full study, not this receptor alone: Selection of PBMC samples for TCRB deep sequencing was based on availability. The authors stated that sample limitations prevented analyses of patient blood samples from being reproduced. No apparent relationship was observed between pseudoprogression and alterations in the top peripheral T cell clonotypes detected by TCRB sequencing. Across multiple MHC alleles, vaccine-induced immune responses were seen in approximately 93% of patients.

The label giving this sample's time point can be read as: baseline, week 1 (first vaccination visit). In light of the paper, this sample's treatment or condition label describes: pre-vaccination baseline after standard-of-care therapy. Donors had newly diagnosed WHO grade 3 or 4 IDH1-mutant astrocytomas with loss of nuclear ATRX. The samples were drawn from NOA16, a multicentre, single-arm, open-label phase I trial in Germany that tested a mutant IDH1 peptide vaccine in humans for the first time. Blood drawn at visit V03 was used as the baseline sample for immunogenicity testing. The DNeasy Blood and Tissue Kit was used to extract genomic DNA from EDTA blood for TCRB sequencing. On this clone itself: The antigen it binds to is not known. Qualities for individual bases were not recorded, and no much larger clone is one base off.

Reading from cysteine to phenylalanine, the CDR3 counts 17 amino acids. The CDR3 DNA has 51 bases and is translated from base 1. Between the V and J ends, shortened by 1 base and 0 bases respectively, the junction contains 13 bases. In the germline V gene, CDR1 corresponds to MGHRA and CDR2 to YSYEKL. This clonotype was sampled from a woman younger than 35 with glioma. Some clones in this sample may be carry-over from other donors' samples. Sequenced material: peripheral blood mononuclear cells (PBMCs), taken from a glioma patient treated with radiotherapy, temozolomide or both. This receptor chain uses TRBV4-1 and TRBJ2-4; TRBD2 might be the D gene, on 5 matching bases. Read as DNA, the sequence is TGCGCCAGCAGCCAAGGGTCCAGCGGACTAGCCAAAAACATTCAGTACTTC. Its protein product is CASSQGSSGLAKNIQYF.